The 11 T cell receptor beta chains presented below share a single source sample, sequenced in a study of CD8 T cells in ankylosing spondylitis. TCRdb fed the 5' RACE reads into MiXCR, producing one record per CDR3 protein. The data hold about 260,000 distinct CDR3 sequences, with 15% to 25% observed a single time. The sample was blood, either unsorted or a sorted T cell fraction (not recorded which). The source is a male donor with ankylosing spondylitis or in good health (not recorded which).

This clonotype was counted at least ten times. This chain connects TRBV6-5 to TRBJ1-5, with D tentatively TRBD1 (5 bases). Germline loops: CDR1 MNHEY, CDR2 SVGAGI. V gave up 2 bases and J gave up 2 bases, with 16 bases separating them. This CDR3 spans 17 amino acids. The CDR3 nucleotides are TGTGCCAGCAGTTACCCCCCGTGGCAGGGCGGCAATCAGCCCCAGCATTTT. This sequence encodes CASSYPPWQGGNQPQHF.

This chain uses TRBV20-1 with TRBJ2-3; 9 nucleotides agree with TRBD2. CDR3 size: 15 residues. V lost 3 bases to trimming and J lost 0 bases; unmatched junction nucleotides: 4. Per germline, CDR1 DFQATT and CDR2 SNEGSKA (reference sequence). CDR3 sequence reads: CSARVAGASTDTQYF. The CDR3 nucleotides read TGCAGTGCTAGGGTAGCGGGAGCGAGCACAGATACGCAGTATTTT.

This chain uses TRBV7-6 with TRBJ2-3; perhaps TRBD1 as D (5 bases). V was clipped by 5 bases and J by 4 bases, with 10 bases between them. Germline-derived CDR1 and CDR2 are SGHVS and FNYEAQ. The CDR3 spans 13 residues. The CDR3 DNA is TGTGCCAGCAGCGCAGGGTCCGCAGATACGCAGTATTTT. Translated, it gives CASSAGSADTQYF.

J is TRBJ2-2 and V is TRBV6-1; the D is unclear. Trimming took 3 bases from V and 2 from J, leaving 7 bases between them. The V gene's germline CDR1 is MNHNS and CDR2 SASEGT. The CDR3 is 14 residues long. CDR3 bases: TGTGCCAGCAGTGAGCAGCCAAACACCGGGGAGCTGTTTTTT. Amino acid sequence: CASSEQPNTGELFF.

The genes are TRBV5-1 and TRBJ2-2; D remains unclear. V was cut by 2 bases and J by 4 bases, with 9 bases left in between. The CDR3 length is 14 residues. Germline CDR1 and CDR2: SGHRS and YFSETQ. CDR3 sequence: CASSFDWSTGELFF. The CDR3 DNA reads as TGCGCCAGCAGCTTTGACTGGAGCACCGGGGAGCTGTTTTTT.

This clonotype turned up a few times. The CDR3 DNA sequence: TGTGCCAGCAGTATTGGACAGGGGGGCGACAATGAGCAGTTCTTC. Translation gives CASSIGQGGDNEQFF. V gene TRBV27 combines with J gene TRBJ2-1, with TRBD1 matching 10 bases. Trimming cost V 5 bases and J 5 bases; bases outside gene matches: 6. The CDR3 runs 15 residues. In germline, CDR1 is MNHEY, CDR2 SMNVEV (reference sequence).

This chain links TRBV9 with TRBJ2-5, with D maybe TRBD2 (6 bases). The ends were cut back, 0 bases at V and 3 bases at J, with 9 bases in the middle. Germline V gene sequence: CDR1 SGDLS, CDR2 YYNGEE. The CDR3 covers 14 residues. The DNA of the CDR3 is TGTGCCAGCAGCGTAGTGGGGGGAGAAGAGACCCAGTACTTC. It codes for CASSVVGGEETQYF.

This clonotype was seen repeatedly, ten times or more. V gene TRBV29-1 combines with J gene TRBJ1-4; no reliable D call. CDR3 length: 11 residues. Germline V gene sequence: CDR1 SQVTM, CDR2 ANQGSEA. The V end lost 4 bases, the J end lost 4 bases, and 4 bases lay between the germline ends. CDR3 nucleotide sequence: TGCAGCGTTGGCAATAATGAAAAACTGTTTTTT. It is translated as CSVGNNEKLFF.

CDR3 nucleotide sequence: TGCAGTGCTAGACTAGGGGATACGCAGTATTTT. The encoded protein is CSARLGDTQYF. The V and J genes are TRBV20-1 and TRBJ2-3; D is unclear. The V and J ends lost 2 bases and 6 bases respectively, with 6 bases between them. The CDR3 contains 11 residues. Germline CDR1 and CDR2: DFQATT and SNEGSKA (reference sequence).

A few counts support this clonotype. V and J are TRBV6-5 and TRBJ2-1, with 9 bases that match TRBD2. The germline CDR1 and CDR2 sequences are MNHEY and SVGAGI. V was pared by 2 bases and J by 8 bases, with 10 bases of the junction left unmatched. The CDR3 extends over 16 amino acids. The CDR3 spells CASSYRLAGSLDEQFF. CDR3 nucleotide sequence: TGTGCCAGCAGTTACAGGCTAGCGGGGTCCTTGGATGAGCAGTTCTTC.

This clonotype was seen a few times. The rearrangement uses TRBV3-1 and TRBJ1-2; D may be TRBD1 (5 bases). V gave up 4 bases and J gave up 3 bases, with 12 bases separating them. This CDR3 has 14 amino acids. Germline V CDR1 and CDR2: LGHDT, YNNKEL (reference sequence). As DNA, the CDR3 is TGTGCCAGCAGCCCCGCGCAGGGCCACTATGGCTACACCTTC. It is translated as CASSPAQGHYGYTF.